The 14 T cell receptor beta chains below all came from one sample that was sequenced in a study of blood T cell repertoires in COVID-19. Assay: immunoSEQ multiplex PCR; the TCRdb copy retains only in-frame clones and omits some. This sample has about 150,000 clones, with around 88% found just once. The sample consisted of peripheral blood. Receptor source: a human donor in a cohort sampled during active COVID-19.

This clone was counted a single time. This chain uses TRBV4-3 with TRBJ2-3, with 10 bases fitting TRBD1. The CDR3 totals 17 residues. V was clipped by 3 bases and J by 4 bases; unmatched bases: 10. Germline V gene sequence: CDR1 LGHNA, CDR2 YSLEER. The CDR3 reads CASSQVPTGGYADTQYF. The CDR3 DNA is TGCGCCAGCAGCCAGGTACCGACAGGGGGCTACGCAGATACGCAGTATTTT.

CDR3 protein: CASSTQGYNQPQHF. In DNA, the CDR3 is TGTGCCAGCAGTACACAGGGATACAATCAGCCCCAGCATTTT. The gene calls are TRBV6-5 and TRBJ1-5, with D perhaps TRBD1 (6 bases). The CDR3 length is 14 residues. The V end was cut by 5 bases, the J end by 3 bases, with 11 bases between. CDR1 and CDR2 (germline): MNHEY, SVGAGI.

This clone was seen just once. This chain connects TRBV3-1 (or the pseudogene TRBV3-2) to TRBJ2-7, with D possibly being TRBD1 (5 bases). The CDR3 runs to 14 residues. The V gene lost 0 bases and the J gene lost 6 bases, with 12 bases spanning the gap. The V gene's germline CDR1 is LGHDT and CDR2 YNNKEL (reference sequence). DNA for the CDR3: TGTGCCAGCAGCCAAGAAAGGACATCCGCCGAGCAGTACTTC. Protein product: CASSQERTSAEQYF.

The chain has TRBV5-6 and TRBJ2-7; D is perhaps TRBD2 (6 bases). The CDR3 sequence is 16 residues long. V lost 4 bases to trimming and J lost 2 bases, with 19 bases between them. CDR1 is SGHDT, CDR2 YYEEEE, per germline. The CDR3 DNA reads TGTGCCAGCAGCCCTTCCGGGCGGGGCCCCACCTACGAGCAGTACTTC. It translates to CASSPSGRGPTYEQYF.

The chain is built from TRBV7-3 and TRBJ1-1; TRBD1 is a possible D gene (5 bases). The CDR3 covers 14 residues. Germline V lookup: CDR1 SGHTA, CDR2 FQGTGA. Trimming took 0 bases from V and 4 from J, leaving 9 bases between them. The CDR3 DNA follows: TGTGCCAGCAGCTTAACTCGGGGGATCACTGAAGCTTTCTTT. This gives the protein CASSLTRGITEAFF.

The rearrangement joins TRBV6-5 to TRBJ1-4; D unclear. In germline, CDR1 is MNHEY, CDR2 SVGAGI. V was trimmed by 5 bases and J by 0 bases, leaving 10 bases between them. The CDR3 runs to 15 residues. The CDR3 DNA reads TGTGCCAGCAGTCCCATGGCCACAACTAATGAAAAACTGTTTTTT. This gives the protein CASSPMATTNEKLFF.

V and J are TRBV6-2 or TRBV6-3 and TRBJ2-7, with TRBD2 matching over 7 bases. This CDR3 contains 14 residues. With V trimmed by 4 bases and J by 1 base, 4 bases remained unmatched. Germline CDR1 MNHEY, CDR2 SVGEGT. The CDR3 nucleotides are TGTGCCAGCAGTTCGGCGGGGGTGTCCTACGAGCAGTACTTC. It is translated as CASSSAGVSYEQYF.

The chain has TRBV4-1 and TRBJ2-6; 7 bases agree with TRBD1. Losses at the gene ends were 7 bases for V and 0 bases for J; bases not matched to a gene: 6. The CDR3 spans 16 residues. The V gene's germline CDR1 is MGHRA and CDR2 YSYEKL. The CDR3 here is CASTGTALSGANVLTF. The CDR3 region has the DNA TGCGCCAGCACCGGGACAGCTCTCTCTGGGGCCAACGTCCTGACTTTC.

V usage is TRBV28 and J usage is TRBJ2-7; a possible D gene is TRBD2 (6 bases). Trimming took 2 bases from V and 5 from J, leaving 16 bases between them. In germline, CDR1 is MDHEN, CDR2 SYDVKM. The CDR3 has 15 amino acids. Here the CDR3 DNA reads TGTGCCAGCAGTTTACGGGGGAGATGGGTCGACGAGCAGTACTTC. Translation: CASSLRGRWVDEQYF.

Only a few counts were recorded for this clone. The chain is built from TRBV7-9 and TRBJ1-1; no firm D call. The CDR3 spans 13 residues. V was clipped by 3 bases and J by 5 bases, with 10 bases between them. Germline CDR1 and CDR2: SEHNR and FQNEAQ (reference sequence). CDR3 sequence (DNA): TGTGCCAGCAGCTTTTTTGGGAGGACTGAAGCTTTCTTT. This codes for CASSFFGRTEAFF.

This chain connects TRBV6-1 to TRBJ1-2, with D hard to call. CDR3 length equals 14 residues. From germline, CDR1 is MNHNS and CDR2 SASEGT. The V end lost 3 bases, the J end lost 0 bases, and 8 bases lay between the germline ends. The CDR3 loop reads CASSDYSSNYGYTF. CDR3 coding DNA: TGTGCCAGCAGTGATTACAGTTCTAACTATGGCTACACCTTC.

V is TRBV5-1 and J is TRBJ2-3; 7 bases map to TRBD2. The CDR3 consists of 18 residues. Germline V gene data show CDR1 as SGHRS and CDR2 as YFSETQ. The J segment lost 2 bases and the V segment lost 4 bases, leaving 16 bases of the junction unmatched. CDR3 sequence reads: CASSGLGPGRVNTDTQYF. The CDR3 nucleotides read TGCGCCAGCAGCGGACTAGGCCCTGGAAGGGTCAACACAGATACGCAGTATTTT.

The rearrangement links TRBV6-2 or TRBV6-3 to TRBJ1-2; D uncertain. Germline lookup yields CDR1 MNHEY and CDR2 SVGEGT. The CDR3 covers 14 residues. V was trimmed by 6 bases and J by 2 bases, leaving 13 bases between them. CDR3 sequence (DNA): TGTGCCAGCAGCCAAGGACTGCCGAACTATGGCTACACCTTC. Translation gives CASSQGLPNYGYTF.

The CDR3 nucleotides read TGTGCCAGCAGTTATCGCAGGGGCATGGGGAATCAGCCCCAGCATTTT. Translated, it gives CASSYRRGMGNQPQHF. The rearrangement links TRBV6-2 or TRBV6-3 to TRBJ1-5; D might be TRBD1 (6 bases). Germline CDR1 is MNHEY and CDR2 is SVGEGT. The CDR3 extends over 16 amino acids. V gave up 3 bases and J gave up 4 bases, with 16 bases separating them.